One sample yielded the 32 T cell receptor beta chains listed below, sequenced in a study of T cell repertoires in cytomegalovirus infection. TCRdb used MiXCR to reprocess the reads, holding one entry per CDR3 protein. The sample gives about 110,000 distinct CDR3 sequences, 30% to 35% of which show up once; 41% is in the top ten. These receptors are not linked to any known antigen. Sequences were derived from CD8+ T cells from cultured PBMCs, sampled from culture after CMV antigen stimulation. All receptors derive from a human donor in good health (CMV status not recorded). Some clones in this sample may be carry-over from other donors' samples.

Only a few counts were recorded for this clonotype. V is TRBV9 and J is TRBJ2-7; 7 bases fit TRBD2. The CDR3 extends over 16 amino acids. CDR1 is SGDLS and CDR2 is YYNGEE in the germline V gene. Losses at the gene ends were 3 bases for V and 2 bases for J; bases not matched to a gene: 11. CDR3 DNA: TGTGCCAGCAGCGACCGGGCGAGCGGGGATCCCTACGAGCAGTACTTC. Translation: CASSDRASGDPYEQYF.

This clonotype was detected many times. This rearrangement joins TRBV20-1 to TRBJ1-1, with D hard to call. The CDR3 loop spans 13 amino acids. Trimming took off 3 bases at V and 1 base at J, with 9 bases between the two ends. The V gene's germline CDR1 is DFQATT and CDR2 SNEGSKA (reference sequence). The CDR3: CSARGLWNTEAFF. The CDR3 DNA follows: TGCAGTGCTAGGGGCTTATGGAACACTGAAGCTTTCTTT.

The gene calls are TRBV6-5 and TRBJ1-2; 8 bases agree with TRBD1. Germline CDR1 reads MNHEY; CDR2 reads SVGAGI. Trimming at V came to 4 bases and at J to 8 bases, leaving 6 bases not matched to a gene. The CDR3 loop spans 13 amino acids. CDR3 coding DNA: TGTGCCAGCAGTTTTGACAGGGGTACGGGCTACACCTTC. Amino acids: CASSFDRGTGYTF.

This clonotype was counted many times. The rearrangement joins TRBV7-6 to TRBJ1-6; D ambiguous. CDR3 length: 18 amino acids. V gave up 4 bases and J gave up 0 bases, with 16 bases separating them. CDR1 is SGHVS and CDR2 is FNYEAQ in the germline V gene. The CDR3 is CASSSFPDGNSYNSPLHF. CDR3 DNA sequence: TGTGCCAGCAGCTCCTTTCCGGACGGAAACTCCTATAATTCACCCCTCCACTTT.

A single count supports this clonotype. The CDR3: CASSLGTPQTQYF. The CDR3 DNA follows: TGTGCCAGCAGCCTTGGGACACCTCAAACCCAGTACTTC. V gene TRBV5-6 combines with J gene TRBJ2-5; a possible D gene is TRBD1 (6 bases). Germline V gene sequence: CDR1 SGHDT, CDR2 YYEEEE. V dropped 4 bases and J dropped 8 bases, with 15 bases sitting between them. CDR3 size: 13 residues. The full variable domain, with the rest looked up from reference TRBV5-6 and TRBJ2-5, is DAGVTQSPTHLIKTRGQQVTLRCSPKSGHDTVSWYQQALGQGPQFIFQYYEEEERQRGNFPDRFSGHQFPNYSSELNVNALLLGDSALYLCASSLGTPQTQYFGPGTRLLVL.

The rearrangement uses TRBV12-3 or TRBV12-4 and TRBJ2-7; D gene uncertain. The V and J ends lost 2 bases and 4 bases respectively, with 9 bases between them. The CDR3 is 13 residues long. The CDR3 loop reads CASSLQLEYEQYF. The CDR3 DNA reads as TGTGCCAGCAGTTTACAGTTGGAGTACGAGCAGTACTTC.

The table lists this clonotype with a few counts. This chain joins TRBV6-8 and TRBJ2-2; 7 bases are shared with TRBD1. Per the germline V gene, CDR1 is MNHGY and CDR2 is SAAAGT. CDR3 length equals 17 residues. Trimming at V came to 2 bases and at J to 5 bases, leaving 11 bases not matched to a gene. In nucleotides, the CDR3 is TGTGCCAGCAGTTACACGGGACAGAACCCCTGGACCGGGGAGCTGTTTTTT. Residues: CASSYTGQNPWTGELFF.

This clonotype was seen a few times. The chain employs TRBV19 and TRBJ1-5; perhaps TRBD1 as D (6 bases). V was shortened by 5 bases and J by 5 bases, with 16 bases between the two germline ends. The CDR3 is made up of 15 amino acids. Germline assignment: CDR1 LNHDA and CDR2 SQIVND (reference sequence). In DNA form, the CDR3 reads TGTGCCAGTAGTTCAAAACTAACAGGGTATCAGCCCCAGCATTTT. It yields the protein CASSSKLTGYQPQHF.

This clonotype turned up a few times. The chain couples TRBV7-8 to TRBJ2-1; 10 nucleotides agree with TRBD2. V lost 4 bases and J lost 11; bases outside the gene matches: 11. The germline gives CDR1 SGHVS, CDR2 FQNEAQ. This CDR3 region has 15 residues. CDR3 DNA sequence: TGTGCCAGCAGCTCGCCTGGGACTAGCGATTTACAGCAGTTCTTC. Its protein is CASSSPGTSDLQQFF.

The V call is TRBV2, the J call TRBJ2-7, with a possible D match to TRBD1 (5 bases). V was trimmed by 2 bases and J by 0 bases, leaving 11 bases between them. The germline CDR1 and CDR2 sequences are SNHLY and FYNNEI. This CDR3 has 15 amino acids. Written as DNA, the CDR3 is TGTGCCAGCAGTGAATATGGGCAGGGCTCCTACGAGCAGTACTTC. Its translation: CASSEYGQGSYEQYF.

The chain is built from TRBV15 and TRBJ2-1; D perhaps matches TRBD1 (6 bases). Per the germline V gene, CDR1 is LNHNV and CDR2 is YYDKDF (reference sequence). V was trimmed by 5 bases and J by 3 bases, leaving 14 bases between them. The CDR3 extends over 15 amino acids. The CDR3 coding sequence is TGTGCCACCAGCGCAGACAGGACCTACTACAATGAGCAGTTCTTC. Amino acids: CATSADRTYYNEQFF.

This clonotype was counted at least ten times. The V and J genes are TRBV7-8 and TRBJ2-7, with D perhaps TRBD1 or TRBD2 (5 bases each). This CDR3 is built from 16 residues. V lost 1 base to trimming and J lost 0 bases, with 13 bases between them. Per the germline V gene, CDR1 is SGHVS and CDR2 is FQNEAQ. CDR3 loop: CASSLVPGTTSYEQYF. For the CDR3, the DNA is TGTGCCAGCAGCTTAGTCCCGGGGACCACCTCCTACGAGCAGTACTTC.

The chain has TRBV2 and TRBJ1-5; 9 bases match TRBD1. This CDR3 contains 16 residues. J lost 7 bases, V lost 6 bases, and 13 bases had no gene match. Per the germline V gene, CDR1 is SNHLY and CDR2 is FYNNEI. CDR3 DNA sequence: TGTGCCAGCAGAGACGGAATAACAGGGGGCAGACAGCCCCAGCATTTT. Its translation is CASRDGITGGRQPQHF.

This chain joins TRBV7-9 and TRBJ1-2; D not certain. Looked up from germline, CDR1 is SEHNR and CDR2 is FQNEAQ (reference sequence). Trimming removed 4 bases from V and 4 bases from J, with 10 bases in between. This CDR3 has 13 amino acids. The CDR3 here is CASSSLDLYGYTF. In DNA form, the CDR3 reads TGTGCCAGCAGCTCCCTGGACCTCTATGGCTACACCTTC.

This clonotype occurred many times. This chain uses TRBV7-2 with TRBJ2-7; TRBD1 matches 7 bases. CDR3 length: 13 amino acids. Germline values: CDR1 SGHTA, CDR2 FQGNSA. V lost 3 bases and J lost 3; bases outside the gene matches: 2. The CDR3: CASSFAGGYEQYF. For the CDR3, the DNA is TGTGCCAGCAGCTTTGCAGGGGGCTACGAGCAGTACTTC.

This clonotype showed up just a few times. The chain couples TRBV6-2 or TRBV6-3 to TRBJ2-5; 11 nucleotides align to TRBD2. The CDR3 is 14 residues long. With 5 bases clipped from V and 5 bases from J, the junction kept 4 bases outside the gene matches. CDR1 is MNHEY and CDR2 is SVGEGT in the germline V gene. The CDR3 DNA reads TGTGCCAGCAGTATAGCGGGGGGGATGGAGACCCAGTACTTC. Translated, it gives CASSIAGGMETQYF.

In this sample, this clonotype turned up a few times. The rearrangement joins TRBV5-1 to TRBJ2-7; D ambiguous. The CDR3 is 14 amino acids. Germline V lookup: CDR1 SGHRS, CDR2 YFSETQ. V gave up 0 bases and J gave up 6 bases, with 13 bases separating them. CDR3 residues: CASSLEGRTGEQYF. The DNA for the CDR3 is TGCGCCAGCAGCTTGGAGGGAAGAACCGGCGAGCAGTACTTC.

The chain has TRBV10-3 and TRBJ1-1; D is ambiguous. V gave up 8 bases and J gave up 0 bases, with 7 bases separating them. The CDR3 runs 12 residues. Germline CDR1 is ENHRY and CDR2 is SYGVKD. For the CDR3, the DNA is TGTGCCATCGGCCACTTGAACACTGAAGCTTTCTTT. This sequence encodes CAIGHLNTEAFF.

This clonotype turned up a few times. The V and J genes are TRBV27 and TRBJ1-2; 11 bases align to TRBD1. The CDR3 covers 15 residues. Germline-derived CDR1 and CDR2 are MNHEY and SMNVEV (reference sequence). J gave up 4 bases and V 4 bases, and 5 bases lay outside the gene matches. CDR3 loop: CASSSGQGARYGYTF. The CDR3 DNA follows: TGTGCCAGCAGTTCCGGACAGGGGGCCCGCTATGGCTACACCTTC.

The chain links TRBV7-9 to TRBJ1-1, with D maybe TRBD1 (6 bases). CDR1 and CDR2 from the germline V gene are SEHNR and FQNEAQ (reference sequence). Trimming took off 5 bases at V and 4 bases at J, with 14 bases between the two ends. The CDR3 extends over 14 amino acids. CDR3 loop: CASSAEGGGTEAFF. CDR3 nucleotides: TGTGCCAGCAGCGCCGAGGGGGGTGGCACTGAAGCTTTCTTT.

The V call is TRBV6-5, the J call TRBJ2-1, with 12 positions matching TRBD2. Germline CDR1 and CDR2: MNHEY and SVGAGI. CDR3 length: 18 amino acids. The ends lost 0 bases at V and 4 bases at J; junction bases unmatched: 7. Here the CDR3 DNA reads TGTGCCAGCAGTTACTCGGCTAGCGGGGGGGCCGGATACAATGAGCAGTTCTTC. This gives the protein CASSYSASGGAGYNEQFF.

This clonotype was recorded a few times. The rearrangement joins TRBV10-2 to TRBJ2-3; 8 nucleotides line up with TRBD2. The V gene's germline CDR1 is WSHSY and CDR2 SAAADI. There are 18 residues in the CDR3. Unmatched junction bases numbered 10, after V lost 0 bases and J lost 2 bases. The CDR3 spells CASSESAQGLDLTDTQYF. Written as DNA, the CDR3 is TGCGCCAGCAGTGAGTCGGCCCAGGGACTAGATCTCACAGATACGCAGTATTTT.

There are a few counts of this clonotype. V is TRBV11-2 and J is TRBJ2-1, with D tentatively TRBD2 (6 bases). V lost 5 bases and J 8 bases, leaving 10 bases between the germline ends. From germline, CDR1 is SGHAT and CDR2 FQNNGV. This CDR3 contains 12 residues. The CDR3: CASSLLAYEQFF. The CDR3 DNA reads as TGTGCCAGCAGCCTGCTAGCGTATGAGCAGTTCTTC.

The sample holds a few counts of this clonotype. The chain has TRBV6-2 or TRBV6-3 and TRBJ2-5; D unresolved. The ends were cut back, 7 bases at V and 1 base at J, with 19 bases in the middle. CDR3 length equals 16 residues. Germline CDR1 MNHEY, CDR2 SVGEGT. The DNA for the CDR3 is TGTGCCAGCAAGAAGGCGGTTGGCGTTGTCCAAGAGACCCAGTACTTC. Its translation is CASKKAVGVVQETQYF.

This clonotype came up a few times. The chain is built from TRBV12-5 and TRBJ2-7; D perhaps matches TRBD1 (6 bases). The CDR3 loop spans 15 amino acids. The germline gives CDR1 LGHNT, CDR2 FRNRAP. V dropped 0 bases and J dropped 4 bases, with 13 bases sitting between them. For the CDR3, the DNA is TGTGCTAGTGGTTTGGTACGTCCAGGGGCGTACGAGCAGTACTTC. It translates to CASGLVRPGAYEQYF. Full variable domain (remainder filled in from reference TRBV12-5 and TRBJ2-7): DARVTQTPRHKVTEMGQEVTMRCQPILGHNTVFWYRQTMMQGLELLAYFRNRAPLDDSGMPKDRFSAEMPDATLATLKIQPSEPRDSAVYFCASGLVRPGAYEQYFGPGTRLTVT.

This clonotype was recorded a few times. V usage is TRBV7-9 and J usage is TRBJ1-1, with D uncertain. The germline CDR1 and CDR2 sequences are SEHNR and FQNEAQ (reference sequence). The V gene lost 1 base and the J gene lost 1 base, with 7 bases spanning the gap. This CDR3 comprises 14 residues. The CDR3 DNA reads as TGTGCCAGCAGCTTAGTAGAGGAGAACACTGAAGCTTTCTTT. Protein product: CASSLVEENTEAFF.

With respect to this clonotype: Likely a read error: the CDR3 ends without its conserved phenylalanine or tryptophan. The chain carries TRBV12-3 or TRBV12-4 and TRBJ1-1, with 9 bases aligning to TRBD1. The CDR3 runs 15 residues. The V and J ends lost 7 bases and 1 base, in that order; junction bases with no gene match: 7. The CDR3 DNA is TGTGCCAGCATTTGGATACAGGGGGCGAACACTGAAGCTTTCTCT. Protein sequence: CASIWIQGANTEAFS.

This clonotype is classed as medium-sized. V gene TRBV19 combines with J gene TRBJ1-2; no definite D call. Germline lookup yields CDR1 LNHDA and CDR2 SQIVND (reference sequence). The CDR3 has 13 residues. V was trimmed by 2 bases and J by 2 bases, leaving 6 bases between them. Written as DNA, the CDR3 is TGTGCCAGTAGTATATTCCGAAACTATGGCTACACCTTC. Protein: CASSIFRNYGYTF.

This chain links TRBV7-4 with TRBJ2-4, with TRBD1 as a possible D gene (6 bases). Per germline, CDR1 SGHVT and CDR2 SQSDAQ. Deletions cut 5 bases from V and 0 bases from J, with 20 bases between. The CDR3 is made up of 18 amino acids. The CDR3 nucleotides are TGTGCCAGCAGCGGAAATTCAGGGGCCGCCCAAGCCAAAAACATTCAGTACTTC. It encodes CASSGNSGAAQAKNIQYF.

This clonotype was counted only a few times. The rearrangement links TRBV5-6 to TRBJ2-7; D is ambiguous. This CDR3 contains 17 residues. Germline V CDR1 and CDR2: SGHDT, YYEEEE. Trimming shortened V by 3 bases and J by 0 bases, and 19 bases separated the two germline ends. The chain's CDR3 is CASSSGLGQVLSYEQYF. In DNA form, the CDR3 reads TGTGCCAGCAGCTCCGGTCTTGGGCAGGTCCTCTCCTACGAGCAGTACTTC.

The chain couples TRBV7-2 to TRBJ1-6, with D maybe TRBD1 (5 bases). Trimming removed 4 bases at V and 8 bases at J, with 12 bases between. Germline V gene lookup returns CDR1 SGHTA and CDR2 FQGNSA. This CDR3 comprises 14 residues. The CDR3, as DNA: TGTGCCAGCAGCTCACGCATGGGGGATTCACCCCTCCACTTT. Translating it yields CASSSRMGDSPLHF.

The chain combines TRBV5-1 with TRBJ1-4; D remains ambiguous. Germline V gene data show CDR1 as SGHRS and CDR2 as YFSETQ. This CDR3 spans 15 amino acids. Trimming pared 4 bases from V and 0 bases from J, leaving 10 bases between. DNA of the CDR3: TGCGCCAGCAGCCTGAAACCGGCAACTAATGAAAAACTGTTTTTT. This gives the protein CASSLKPATNEKLFF.